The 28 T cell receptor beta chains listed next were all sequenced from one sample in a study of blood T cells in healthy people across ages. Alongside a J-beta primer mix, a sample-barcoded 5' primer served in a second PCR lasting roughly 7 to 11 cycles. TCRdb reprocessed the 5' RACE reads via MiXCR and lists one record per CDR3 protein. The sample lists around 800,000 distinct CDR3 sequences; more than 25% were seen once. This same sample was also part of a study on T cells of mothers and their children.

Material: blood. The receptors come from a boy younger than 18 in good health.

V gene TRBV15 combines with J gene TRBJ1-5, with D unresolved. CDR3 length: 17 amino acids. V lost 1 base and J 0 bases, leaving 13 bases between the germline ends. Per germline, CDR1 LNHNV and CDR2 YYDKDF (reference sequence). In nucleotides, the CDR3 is TGTGCCACCAGCAGAGCCGGGAAGTTGGGTAGCAATCAGCCCCAGCATTTT. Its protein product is CATSRAGKLGSNQPQHF.

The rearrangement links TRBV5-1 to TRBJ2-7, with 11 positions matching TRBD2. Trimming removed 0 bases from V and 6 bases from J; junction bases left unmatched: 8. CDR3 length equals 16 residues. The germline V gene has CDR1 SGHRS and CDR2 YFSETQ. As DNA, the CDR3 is TGCGCCAGCAGCTTGGGGGCTAGCGGGGGGTCCCGCGAGCAGTACTTC. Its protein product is CASSLGASGGSREQYF.

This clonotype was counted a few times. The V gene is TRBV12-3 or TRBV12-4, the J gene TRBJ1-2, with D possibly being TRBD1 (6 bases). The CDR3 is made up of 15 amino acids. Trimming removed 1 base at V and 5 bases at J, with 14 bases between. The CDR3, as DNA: TGTGCCAGCAGTTTAGAAGGGACAAGTGGTTATGGCTACACCTTC. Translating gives CASSLEGTSGYGYTF.

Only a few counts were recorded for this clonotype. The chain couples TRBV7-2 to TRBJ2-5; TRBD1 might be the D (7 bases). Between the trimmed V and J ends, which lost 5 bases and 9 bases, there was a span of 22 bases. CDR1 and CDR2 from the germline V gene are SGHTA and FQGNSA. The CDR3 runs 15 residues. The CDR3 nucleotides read TGTGCCAGCAGCCCGCGGGGACAGACTAGGGAGGCCCAGTACTTC. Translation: CASSPRGQTREAQYF.

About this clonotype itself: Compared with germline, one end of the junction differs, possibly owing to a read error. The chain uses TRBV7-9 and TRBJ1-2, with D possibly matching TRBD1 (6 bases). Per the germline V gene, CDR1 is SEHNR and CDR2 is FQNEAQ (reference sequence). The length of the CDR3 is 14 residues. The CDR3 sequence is CASSSPDRPADYTF. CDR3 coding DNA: TGCGCCAGCAGCTCCCCGGACAGACCCGCGGACTACACCTTC.

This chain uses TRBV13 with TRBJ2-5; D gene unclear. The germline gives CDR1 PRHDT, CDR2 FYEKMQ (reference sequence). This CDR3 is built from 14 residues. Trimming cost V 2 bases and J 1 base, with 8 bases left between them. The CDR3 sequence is CASSLRQTQETQYF. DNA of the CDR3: TGTGCCAGCAGCTTAAGGCAGACCCAAGAGACCCAGTACTTC. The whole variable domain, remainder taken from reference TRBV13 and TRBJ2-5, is AAGVIQSPRHLIKEKRETATLKCYPIPRHDTVYWYQQGPGQDPQFLISFYEKMQSDKGSIPDRFSAQQFSDYHSELNMSSLELGDSALYFCASSLRQTQETQYFGPGTRLLVL.

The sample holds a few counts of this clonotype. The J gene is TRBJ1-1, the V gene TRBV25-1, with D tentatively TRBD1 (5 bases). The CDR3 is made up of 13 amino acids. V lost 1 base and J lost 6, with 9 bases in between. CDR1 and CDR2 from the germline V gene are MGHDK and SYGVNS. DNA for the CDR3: TGTGCCAGCAGTGAATCGGGGGTCGCTGAAGCTTTCTTT. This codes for CASSESGVAEAFF.

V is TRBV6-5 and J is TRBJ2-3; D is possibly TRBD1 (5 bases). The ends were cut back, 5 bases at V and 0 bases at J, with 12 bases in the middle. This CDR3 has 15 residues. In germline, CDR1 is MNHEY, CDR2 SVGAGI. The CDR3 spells CASSRARVSTDTQYF. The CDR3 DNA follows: TGTGCCAGCAGTCGCGCCAGGGTTAGCACAGATACGCAGTATTTT.

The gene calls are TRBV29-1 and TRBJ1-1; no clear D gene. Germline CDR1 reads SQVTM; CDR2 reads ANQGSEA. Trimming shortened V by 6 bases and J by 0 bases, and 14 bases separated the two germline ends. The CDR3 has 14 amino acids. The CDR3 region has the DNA TGCAGCGTCGGGAGGTCGTCCATGAACACTGAAGCTTTCTTT. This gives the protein CSVGRSSMNTEAFF.

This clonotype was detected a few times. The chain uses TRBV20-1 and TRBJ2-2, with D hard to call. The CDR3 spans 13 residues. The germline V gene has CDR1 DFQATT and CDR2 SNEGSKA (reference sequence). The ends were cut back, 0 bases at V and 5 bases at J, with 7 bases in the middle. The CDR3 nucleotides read TGCAGTGCTAGAGATCCTGGGACCGGGGAGCTGTTTTTT. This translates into CSARDPGTGELFF.

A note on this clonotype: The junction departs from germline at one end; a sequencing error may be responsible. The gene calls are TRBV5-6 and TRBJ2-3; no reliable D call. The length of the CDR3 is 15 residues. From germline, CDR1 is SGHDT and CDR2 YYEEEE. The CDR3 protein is CASSATLRSTDTQCF. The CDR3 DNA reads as TGTGCCAGCAGCGCGACATTGAGAAGCACAGATACGCAGTGTTTT.

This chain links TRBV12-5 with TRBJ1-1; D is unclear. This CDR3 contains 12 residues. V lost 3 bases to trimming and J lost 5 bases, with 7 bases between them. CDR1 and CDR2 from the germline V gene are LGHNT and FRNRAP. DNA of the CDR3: TGTGCTAGTGGTTTTGGCCGGACTGAAGCTTTCTTT. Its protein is CASGFGRTEAFF.

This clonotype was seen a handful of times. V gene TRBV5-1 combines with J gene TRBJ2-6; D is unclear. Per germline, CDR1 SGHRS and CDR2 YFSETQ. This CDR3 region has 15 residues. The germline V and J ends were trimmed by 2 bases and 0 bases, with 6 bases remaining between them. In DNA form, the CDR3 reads TGCGCCAGCAGCTTCTCCACCTCTGGGGCCAACGTCCTGACTTTC. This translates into CASSFSTSGANVLTF. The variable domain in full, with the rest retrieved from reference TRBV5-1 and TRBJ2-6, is KAGVTQTPRYLIKTRGQQVTLSCSPISGHRSVSWYQQTPGQGLQFLFEYFSETQRNKGNFPGRFSGRQFSNSRSEMNVSTLELGDSALYLCASSFSTSGANVLTFGAGSRLTVL.

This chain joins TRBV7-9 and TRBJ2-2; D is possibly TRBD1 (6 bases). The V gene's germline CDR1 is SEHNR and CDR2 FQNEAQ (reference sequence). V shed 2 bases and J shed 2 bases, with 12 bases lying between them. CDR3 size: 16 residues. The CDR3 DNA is TGTGCCAGCAGCTTACCGGGGACACAAAACACCGGGGAGCTGTTTTTT. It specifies CASSLPGTQNTGELFF.

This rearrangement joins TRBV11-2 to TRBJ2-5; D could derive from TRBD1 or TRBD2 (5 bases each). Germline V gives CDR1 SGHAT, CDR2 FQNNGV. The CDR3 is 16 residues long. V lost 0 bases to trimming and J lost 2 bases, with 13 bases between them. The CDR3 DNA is TGTGCCAGCAGCTTAGATTTGGGGGAGAGGCAAGAGACCCAGTACTTC. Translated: CASSLDLGERQETQYF.

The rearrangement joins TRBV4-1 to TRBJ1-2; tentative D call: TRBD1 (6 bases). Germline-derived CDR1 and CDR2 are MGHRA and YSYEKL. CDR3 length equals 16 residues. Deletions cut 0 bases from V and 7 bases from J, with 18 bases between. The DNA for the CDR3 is TGCGCCAGCAGCCAAGAGGTCGCAGGGGTGTTTGGTGGCTACACCTTC. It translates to CASSQEVAGVFGGYTF.

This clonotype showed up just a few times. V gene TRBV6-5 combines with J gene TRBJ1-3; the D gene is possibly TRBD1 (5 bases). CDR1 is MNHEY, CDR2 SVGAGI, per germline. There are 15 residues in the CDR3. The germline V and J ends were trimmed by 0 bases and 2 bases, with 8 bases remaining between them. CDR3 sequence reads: CASSYSSGTGNTIYF. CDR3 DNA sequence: TGTGCCAGCAGTTACTCGTCAGGGACTGGAAACACCATATATTTT.

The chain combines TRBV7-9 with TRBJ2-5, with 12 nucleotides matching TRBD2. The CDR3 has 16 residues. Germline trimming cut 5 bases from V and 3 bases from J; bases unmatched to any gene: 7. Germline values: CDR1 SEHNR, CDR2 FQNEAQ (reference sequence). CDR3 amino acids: CASSPERTSGEETQYF. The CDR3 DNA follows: TGTGCCAGCAGCCCTGAAAGGACTAGCGGGGAAGAGACCCAGTACTTC.

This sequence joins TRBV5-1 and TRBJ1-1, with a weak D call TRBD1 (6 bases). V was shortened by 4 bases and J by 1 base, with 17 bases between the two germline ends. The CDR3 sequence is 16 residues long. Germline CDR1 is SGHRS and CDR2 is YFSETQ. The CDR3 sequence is CASSRNRALGNTEAFF. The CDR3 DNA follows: TGCGCCAGCAGCCGGAACAGGGCCCTGGGGAACACTGAAGCTTTCTTT.

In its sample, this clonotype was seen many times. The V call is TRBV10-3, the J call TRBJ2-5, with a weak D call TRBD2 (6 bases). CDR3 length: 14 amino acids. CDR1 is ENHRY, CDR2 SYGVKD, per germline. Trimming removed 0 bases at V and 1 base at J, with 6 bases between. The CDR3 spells CAISESGGQETQYF. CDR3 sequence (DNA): TGTGCCATCAGTGAGTCCGGGGGCCAAGAGACCCAGTACTTC.

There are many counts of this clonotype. The CDR3 bases are TGTGCCAGCAGCGGACAGGGTTACGAGCAGTACTTC. It specifies CASSGQGYEQYF. V usage is TRBV9 and J usage is TRBJ2-5; 7 nucleotides match TRBD1. The J call may be wrong; the DNA end is better matched by TRBJ2-7. The CDR3 runs 12 residues. Germline V CDR1 and CDR2: SGDLS, YYNGEE.

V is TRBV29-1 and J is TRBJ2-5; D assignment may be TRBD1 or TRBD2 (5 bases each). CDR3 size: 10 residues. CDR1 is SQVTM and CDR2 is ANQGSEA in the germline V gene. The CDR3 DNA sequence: TGCACCGGGACCCAAGAGACCCAGTACTTC. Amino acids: CTGTQETQYF.

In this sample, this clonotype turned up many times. CDR3 sequence: CASRPTRQYNEQFF. CDR3 nucleotides: TGTGCCAGCAGGCCGACCCGACAGTACAATGAGCAGTTCTTC. The chain uses TRBV28 and TRBJ2-1; possibly TRBD1 for D (5 bases). Germline V lookup: CDR1 MDHEN, CDR2 SYDVKM. The CDR3 consists of 14 residues. V was clipped by 6 bases and J by 4 bases, with 13 bases between them.

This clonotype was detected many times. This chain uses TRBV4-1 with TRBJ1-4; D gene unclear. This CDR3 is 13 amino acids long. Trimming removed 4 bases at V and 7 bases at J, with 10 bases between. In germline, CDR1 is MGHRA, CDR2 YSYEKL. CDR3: CASSPLRTEKLFF. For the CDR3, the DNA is TGCGCCAGCAGCCCGCTTCGGACTGAAAAACTGTTTTTT.

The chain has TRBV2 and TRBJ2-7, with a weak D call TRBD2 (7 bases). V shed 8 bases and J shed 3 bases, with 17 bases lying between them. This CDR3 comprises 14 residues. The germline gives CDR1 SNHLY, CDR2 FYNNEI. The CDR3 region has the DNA TGTGCCAGCGGGGGGGCTAATTCGGACTACGAGCAGTACTTC. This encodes CASGGANSDYEQYF.

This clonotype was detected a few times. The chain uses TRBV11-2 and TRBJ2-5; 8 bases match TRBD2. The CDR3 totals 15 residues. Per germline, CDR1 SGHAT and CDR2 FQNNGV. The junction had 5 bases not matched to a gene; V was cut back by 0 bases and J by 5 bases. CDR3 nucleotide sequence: TGTGCCAGCAGCTTAGAACCGGGGGGGGCCGAGACCCAGTACTTC. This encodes CASSLEPGGAETQYF.

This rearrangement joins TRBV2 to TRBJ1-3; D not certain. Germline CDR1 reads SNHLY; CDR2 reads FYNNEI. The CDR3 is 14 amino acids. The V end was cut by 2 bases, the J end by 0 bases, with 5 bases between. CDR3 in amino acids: CASSESSSGNTIYF. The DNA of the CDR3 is TGTGCCAGCAGTGAAAGCAGCTCTGGAAACACCATATATTTT.

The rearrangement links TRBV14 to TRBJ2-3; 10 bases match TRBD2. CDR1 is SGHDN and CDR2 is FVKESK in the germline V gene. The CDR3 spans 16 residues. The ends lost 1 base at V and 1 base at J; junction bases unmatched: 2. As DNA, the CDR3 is TGTGCCAGCAGCCAAGGCGGGACTAGCGGCACAGATACGCAGTATTTT. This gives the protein CASSQGGTSGTDTQYF.